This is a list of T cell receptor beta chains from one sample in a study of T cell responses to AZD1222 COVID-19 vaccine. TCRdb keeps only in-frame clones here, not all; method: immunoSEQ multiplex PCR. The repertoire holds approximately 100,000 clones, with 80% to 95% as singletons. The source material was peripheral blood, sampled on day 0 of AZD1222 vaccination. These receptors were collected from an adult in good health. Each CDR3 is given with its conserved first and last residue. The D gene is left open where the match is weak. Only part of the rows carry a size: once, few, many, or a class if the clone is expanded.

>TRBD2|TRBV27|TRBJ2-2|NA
TGTGCCACCCAACCGGGACAGGGAACTAGCGGGGGCCGCACCGGGGAGCTGTTTTTT
CATQPGQGTSGGRTGELFF
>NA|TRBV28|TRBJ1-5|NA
TGTGCCGCCCTAGGTAGCAATCAGCCCCAGCATTTT
CAALGSNQPQHF
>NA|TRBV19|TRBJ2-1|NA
TGTGTAACACAGGTTTACAATGAGCAGTTCTTC
CVTQVYNEQFF
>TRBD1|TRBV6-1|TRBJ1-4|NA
TGTGCCAGCAGTGCTGACAGGGGGATAGTAATTGAAAAACTGTTTTTT
CASSADRGIVIEKLFF
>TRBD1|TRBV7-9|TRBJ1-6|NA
TGTGCCAGCAGCTTAGACCCGACAGGGTGGTGGTCACCCCTCCACTTT
CASSLDPTGWWSPLHF
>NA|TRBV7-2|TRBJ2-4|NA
TGTGCCAGCAGCACGGACAATTCGGACATTCAGTACTTC
CASSTDNSDIQYF
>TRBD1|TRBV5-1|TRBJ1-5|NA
TGCGCCAGCAGCTTGGGACAGGGGGTTGGTCAGCCCCAGCATTTT
CASSLGQGVGQPQHF
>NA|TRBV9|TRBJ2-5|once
TGTGCCAGCAGCGTAGGAGGATTGGGGTGGGGCTTGTCGGAGACCCAGTACTTC
CASSVGGLGWGLSETQYF
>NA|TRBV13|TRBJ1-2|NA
TGTGCCAGCAGCCCCGGACGGGGGGCGCTTAACTATGGCTACACCTTC
CASSPGRGALNYGYTF
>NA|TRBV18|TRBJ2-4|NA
TGTGCCAGCTCGCCACCCGGGACAAGGAAAAACATTCAGTACTTC
CASSPPGTRKNIQYF
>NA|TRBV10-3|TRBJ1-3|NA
TGTGCCATCACAAGACAGCCTGGAAACACCATATATTTT
CAITRQPGNTIYF
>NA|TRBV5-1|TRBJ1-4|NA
TGCGCCAGCAGCTTGGGGACGGCGGGTGAAAAACTGTTTTTT
CASSLGTAGEKLFF
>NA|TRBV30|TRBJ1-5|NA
TGTGCCTGGAGCCCTTTAGGGGCACAGCCCCAGCATTTT
CAWSPLGAQPQHF
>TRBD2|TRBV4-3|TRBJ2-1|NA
TGCGCCAGCAGTCGGAGATGGGCCACTGGACTAGCGGCCTCCTACAATGAGCAGTTCTTC
CASSRRWATGLAASYNEQFF
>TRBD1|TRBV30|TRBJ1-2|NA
TGTGCCTGGAGTGTACTAAACAGGGGGTCCCATGGCTACACCTTC
CAWSVLNRGSHGYTF
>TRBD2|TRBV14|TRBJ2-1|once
TGTGCCAGCAGCCAATCGGCGAGCGGGGGCTTTGGGGAGCAGTTCTTC
CASSQSASGGFGEQFF
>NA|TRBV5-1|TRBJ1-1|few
TGCGCCAGCAGCCTAGGACACAATCCAAACACTGAAGCTTTCTTT
CASSLGHNPNTEAFF
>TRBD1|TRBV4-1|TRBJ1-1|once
TGCGCCAGCAGCCTTCAGGGGGTGAACACTGAAGCTTTCTTT
CASSLQGVNTEAFF
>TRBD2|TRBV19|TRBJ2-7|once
TGTGCCAGTAGTATAGCTAGCGGGGATTTGGAGCAGTACTTC
CASSIASGDLEQYF
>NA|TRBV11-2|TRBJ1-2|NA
TGTGCCAGCAGCTCCCTCGGGGGGGTATACCCCTATGGCTACACCTTC
CASSSLGGVYPYGYTF
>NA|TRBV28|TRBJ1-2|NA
TGTGCCAGCACCCTACCAGGCGGAGTCTACACCTTC
CASTLPGGVYTF
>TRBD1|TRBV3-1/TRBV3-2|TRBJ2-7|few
TGTGCCAGCAGCCAAGGTCAGAGGACAGGATCCTACGAGCAGTACTTC
CASSQGQRTGSYEQYF
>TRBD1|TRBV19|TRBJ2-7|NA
TGTGCCAGTAGTATGAGGCAGGAACGGGACAGGGAGTCCTACGAGCAGTACTTC
CASSMRQERDRESYEQYF
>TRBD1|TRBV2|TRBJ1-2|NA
TGTGCCAGCAGGGACAGGGGATATGGCTACACCTTC
CASRDRGYGYTF
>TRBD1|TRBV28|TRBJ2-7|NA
TGTGCCAGCAGTCGACAGGGGGCAGGGGTCGAGCAGTACTTC
CASSRQGAGVEQYF
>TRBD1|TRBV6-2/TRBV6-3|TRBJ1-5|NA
TGTGCCAGCAGCGACAGGGGCAATCAGCCCCAGCATTTT
CASSDRGNQPQHF
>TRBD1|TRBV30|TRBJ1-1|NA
TGTGCCTGGAGTACATCCCGGACAGGGGGAGCTTTCTTT
CAWSTSRTGGAFF
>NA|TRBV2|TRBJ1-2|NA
TGTGCCAGCAGTCGGGGGCGGGACTATGGCTACACCTTC
CASSRGRDYGYTF
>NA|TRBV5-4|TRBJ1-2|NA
TGTGCCAGCAGCGTGGACAGTAACTATGGCTACACCTTC
CASSVDSNYGYTF
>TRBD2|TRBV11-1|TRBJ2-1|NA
TGTGCCAGCAGCGGGGGACTAGCGGGGTTTAAGCGGTTCTTC
CASSGGLAGFKRFF
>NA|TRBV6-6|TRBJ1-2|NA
TGTGCCAGCACAAACCGGGCAGGGGCCCTAAACTATGGCTACACCTTC
CASTNRAGALNYGYTF
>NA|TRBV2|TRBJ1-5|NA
TGTGCCAGCAAGACAGCAGCTAGCAATCAGCCCCAGCATTTT
CASKTAASNQPQHF
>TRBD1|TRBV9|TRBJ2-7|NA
TGTGCCAGCAGCGGGAGTGGGGCAGGGGGCGAGCAGTACTTC
CASSGSGAGGEQYF
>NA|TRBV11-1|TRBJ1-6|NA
TGTGCCAGCACCCCGGACCGCGGCTATAATTCACCCCTCCACTTT
CASTPDRGYNSPLHF
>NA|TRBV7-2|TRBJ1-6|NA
TGTGCCAGCAGCCAGAGGACAGTACACAATTCACCCCTCCACTTT
CASSQRTVHNSPLHF
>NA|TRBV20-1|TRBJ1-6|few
TGCAGTGCTATTGACACTTCCTATAATTCACCCCTCCACTTT
CSAIDTSYNSPLHF
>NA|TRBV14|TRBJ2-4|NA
TGTGCCAGCAGCCAAAACCGGGGGTCCAAAAACATTCAGTACTTC
CASSQNRGSKNIQYF